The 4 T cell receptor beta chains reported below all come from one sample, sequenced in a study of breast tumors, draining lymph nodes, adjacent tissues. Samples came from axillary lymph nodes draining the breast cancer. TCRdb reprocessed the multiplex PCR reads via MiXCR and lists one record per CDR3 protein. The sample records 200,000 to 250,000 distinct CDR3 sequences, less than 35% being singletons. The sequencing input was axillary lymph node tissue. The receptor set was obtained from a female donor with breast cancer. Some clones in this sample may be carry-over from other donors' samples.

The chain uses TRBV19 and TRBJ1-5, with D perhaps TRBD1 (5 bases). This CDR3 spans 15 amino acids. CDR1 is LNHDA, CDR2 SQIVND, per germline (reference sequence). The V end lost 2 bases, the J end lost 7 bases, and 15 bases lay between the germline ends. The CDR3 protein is CASSIQGGRVQPQHF. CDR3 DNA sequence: TGTGCCAGTAGTATACAGGGCGGCAGGGTGCAGCCCCAGCATTTT.

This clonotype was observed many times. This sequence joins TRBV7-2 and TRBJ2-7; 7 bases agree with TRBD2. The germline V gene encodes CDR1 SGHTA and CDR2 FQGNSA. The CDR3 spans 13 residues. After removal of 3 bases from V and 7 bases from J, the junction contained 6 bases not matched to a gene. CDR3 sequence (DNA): TGTGCCAGCAGCTTCCGGGACGGGAGGGAGCAGTACTTC. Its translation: CASSFRDGREQYF.

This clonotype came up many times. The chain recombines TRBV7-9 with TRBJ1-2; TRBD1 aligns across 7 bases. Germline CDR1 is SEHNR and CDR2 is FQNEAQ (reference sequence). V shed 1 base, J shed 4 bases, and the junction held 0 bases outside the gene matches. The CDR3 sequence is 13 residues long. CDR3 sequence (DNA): TGTGCCAGCAGCTTAGGGGACAGCTATGGCTACACCTTC. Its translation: CASSLGDSYGYTF.

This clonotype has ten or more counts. The DNA of the CDR3 is TGTGCCAGCAGCTTAGAGCGGTACGGCTCCTACGAGCAGTACTTC. It yields the protein CASSLERYGSYEQYF. The chain has TRBV11-3 and TRBJ2-7; D is uncertain. Per germline, CDR1 SGHNT and CDR2 YENEEA. This CDR3 contains 15 residues. V lost 0 bases to trimming and J lost 0 bases, with 9 bases between them.